This TCR beta chain was profiled in a study of CD8+CD57+ T cells in acquired aplastic anemia. Study as a whole: Isolated CD4+ and CD8+ cells, once sorted, yielded DNA averaging around 3.1 ug.

By flow cytometry, patients selected for sequencing had shown an expansion of CD8+CD57+ cells. As a group, the patients uniformly had severe acquired aplastic anemia. On this clonotype itself: Its antigen is not identified.

Template material for TCR beta VDJ and CDR3 profiling consisted of genomic DNA. TCRdb recomputed calls from the reads with MiXCR, one row per CDR3 protein. The sample has under 350,000 distinct CDR3 sequences, 56% seen once. Study observations and caveats: It was found that nearly 30 CD8+ CDR3 sequences were shared between patients and controls. Researchers reported that CD8+ Simpson's diversity was not significantly different in patients versus controls.

The J segment lost 5 bases and the V segment lost 11 bases, leaving 8 bases of the junction unmatched. The CDR3 runs to 13 residues. Germline V gene lookup returns CDR1 ENHRY and CDR2 SYGVKD. The receptor comes from a human donor with aplastic anemia. The rearrangement uses TRBV10-3 and TRBJ1-4, with 7 positions matching TRBD1. Sequenced input: sorted CD4+, CD8+, or CD8+CD57+ T cells (not recorded which) from PBMCs. CDR3 loop: CASTTGTNEKLFF. DNA of the CDR3: TGTGCCTCTACGACAGGGACAAATGAAAAACTGTTTTTT.